This T cell receptor (beta chain) comes out of a study of T cells in Graves' hyperthyroidism and ophthalmopathy. Study outcomes and limitations: Using 13 V-J features, a model discriminated ophthalmopathy from stable hyperthyroidism. Blood also carried most thyroid clonotypes expanded above 0.001.

Amplification of TCR beta CDR3 regions was performed using RNA transcripts as template. When the TCR CDR3 underwent first-round RT-PCR, the HTBI primer set was used. TCRdb re-derived calls from the multiplex PCR reads in MiXCR, one entry per CDR3 protein. The sample includes about 610,000 distinct CDR3 sequences, under 15% of them seen just once. In its sample, this clonotype was seen a few times. Its antigen is not known. This CDR3 spans 21 amino acids. In germline, CDR1 is MNHEY, CDR2 SVGEGT. V trimming: 5 bases; J trimming: 2 bases; junction bases outside the gene matches: 23. Uncontrolled infection, other autoimmune disease, pregnancy or lactation excluded patients.

Sequencing was performed on blood. The chain has TRBV6-2 or TRBV6-3 and TRBJ2-5, with 10 bases matching TRBD2. The sequence was collected from a woman aged 40 to 49 with Graves' ophthalmopathy. CDR3 nucleotide sequence: TGTGCCAGCAGTCCGGGACAGAATTTCGCGTTTGGACTAGCGGAGCAAGAGACCCAGTACTTC. It is translated as CASSPGQNFAFGLAEQETQYF.